Sequencing of this TCR beta chain was carried out in a study of tumor-infiltrating lymphocytes in primary liver carcinoma. Whole-study findings and limits: Tumors and blood were compared for top-250-clone fraction, and tumors had the significantly higher value (p = 0.039). Only about 7-24% of top clones were detected in all five tumor regions.

DNA and RNA were both co-extracted from 20-30 mg of bulk tissue that had not been sorted. Treatment-naive at the time, the patients had chronic HBV infection. Synthesis of TCR beta cDNA was carried out from 500 ng total RNA with a constant-region primer. Libraries for TCR beta were built through three nested multiplex PCR rounds, which together made up a slightly modified ARM-PCR procedure. TRBV1-TRBV30 forward primers paired with a C-beta reverse primer drove the first two PCR rounds, around 9 cycles each. TCRdb called the multiplex PCR reads again in MiXCR, with one record for every CDR3 protein. The data show tens of thousands of distinct CDR3 sequences, with about 80% seen just once and around 23% held by the top ten. The CDR3 covers 18 residues. A note on this clonotype: Antigen unknown. A read error may account for a junction end that differs from germline.

This receptor was identified in a man between 35 and 55 years old with primary liver carcinoma and hepatitis B virus infection. The sample taken for sequencing was liver tumor tissue from sampling region 2. Subset noted: tumor region T2, inferior pole. The chain is built from TRBV12-3 or TRBV12-4 and TRBJ2-7; a possible D gene is TRBD2 (5 bases). CDR3 nucleotides: TGTGCCAACAGTCCATTGCTCGGGCCGAGCGGTATGGCCTACGAGCAGTACTTC. It translates to CANSPLLGPSGMAYEQYF.